This T cell receptor beta chain was found in a study of T cell repertoires in cytomegalovirus infection. Turning to the study itself: TCR beta signatures that were public indicated CMV infection and matching HLA type. Overall study results and limits: CMV-specific HLA-C-restricted TCR beta clonotypes dominated the ex vivo response.

Concerning this clonotype itself: What it binds is not known.

Trimming left V 3 bases short and J 6 bases short, with 24 bases between. Germline CDR1 reads MDHEN; CDR2 reads SYDVKM. The CDR3 runs 19 residues. TCRdb re-called the reads with MiXCR, one entry per CDR3 protein. Of approximately 100,000 distinct CDR3 sequences in the sample, roughly 39% are singletons; the top ten hold roughly 70%. The TCR sequence derives from a human donor in good health (CMV status not recorded). Some clones in this sample may be carry-over from other donors' samples. Sequenced here: CD8+ T cells from cultured PBMCs, sampled from culture after CMV antigen stimulation. This chain uses TRBV28 with TRBJ1-6; D is unclear. CDR3 in DNA: TGTGCCAGCAGTTTGCAACCCCGGGCTTTCAGCCCACCTAATTCACCCCTCCACTTT. As protein: CASSLQPRAFSPPNSPLHF.